This T cell receptor (beta chain) was sequenced during a study of Tregs in tolerant kidney transplant recipients. Study-level findings and limits: Tregs expanded with activated donor B cells seemed most donor-specific. This study did not directly address biological reproducibility.

Thawed PBMCs were FACS-sorted into unstimulated CD4+CD25+CD127- regulatory T cells, CD4+CD25- non-regulatory cells, CD4 and CD8 cells. The method was immunoSEQ multiplex PCR; TCRdb's version includes in-frame clones alone and lacks a portion of them. Of some 68,000 clones in the sample, roughly 84% were seen once. This clone occurred a few times. Its specificity is unknown. CDR1 is SQVTM and CDR2 is ANQGSEA in the germline V gene. V shed 6 bases and J 10 bases; nucleotides not matched to a gene: 5. This CDR3 region has 13 residues. The chain employs TRBV29-1 and TRBJ1-6, with 11 bases fitting TRBD1. Sequenced: CD4+ T cells from blood. This clonotype was sampled from a human donor in good health. The CDR3: CSVRTGGLSPLHF. Written as DNA, the CDR3 is TGCAGCGTGAGGACAGGGGGCTTATCACCCCTCCACTTT.